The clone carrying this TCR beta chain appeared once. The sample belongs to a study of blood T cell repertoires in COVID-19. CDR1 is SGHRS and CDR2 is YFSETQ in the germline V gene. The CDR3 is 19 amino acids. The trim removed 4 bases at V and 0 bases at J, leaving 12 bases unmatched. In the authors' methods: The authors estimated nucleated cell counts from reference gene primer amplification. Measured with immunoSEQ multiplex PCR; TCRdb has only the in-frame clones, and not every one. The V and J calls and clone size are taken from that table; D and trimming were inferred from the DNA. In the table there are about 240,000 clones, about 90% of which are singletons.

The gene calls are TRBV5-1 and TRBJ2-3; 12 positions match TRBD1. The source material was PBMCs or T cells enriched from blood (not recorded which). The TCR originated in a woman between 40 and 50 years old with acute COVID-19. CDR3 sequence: CASSVGQGASGESTDTQYF. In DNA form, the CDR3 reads TGCGCCAGCAGCGTGGGACAGGGGGCTAGTGGAGAGAGCACAGATACGCAGTATTTT.